Each of the 26 T cell receptor beta chains below was sequenced from the same sample in a study of radiotherapy plus CTLA-4 blockade in lung cancer. The method was immunoSEQ multiplex PCR; TCRdb's version includes in-frame clones alone and lacks a portion of them. The sample lists 70,000 to 95,000 clones; about four fifths were seen once. The material sequenced was peripheral blood, taken from a patient treated with radiotherapy plus ipilimumab. These receptors were taken from a human donor with non-small cell lung cancer that progressed on radiotherapy plus ipilimumab.

This chain joins TRBV9 and TRBJ1-2; TRBD1 agrees at 9 bases. Germline V gene sequence: CDR1 SGDLS, CDR2 YYNGEE. V trimming: 0 bases; J trimming: 5 bases; junction bases outside the gene matches: 5. The CDR3 covers 15 residues. The CDR3 here is CASSVVPGQGYGYTF. The CDR3 coding sequence is TGTGCCAGCAGCGTAGTACCGGGACAGGGTTATGGCTACACCTTC.

This rearrangement joins TRBV18 to TRBJ1-6, with D unclear. The CDR3 covers 16 residues. V was pared by 4 bases and J by 4 bases, with 14 bases between. Germline CDR1 and CDR2: KGHSH and LQKENI. The CDR3 DNA reads as TGTGCCAGCTCACGCATACAAGATTCATATAATTCACCCCTCCACTTT. Translating it yields CASSRIQDSYNSPLHF.

The chain recombines TRBV27 with TRBJ2-1, with 9 bases identical to TRBD2. With V trimmed by 4 bases and J by 3 bases, 1 base remained unmatched. CDR3 length: 14 amino acids. CDR1 MNHEY and CDR2 SMNVEV come from the germline V gene (reference sequence). Here the CDR3 DNA reads TGTGCCAGCAGTTCTAGCGGGATCTACAATGAGCAGTTCTTC. It is translated as CASSSSGIYNEQFF.

CDR3 sequence reads: CASSLTKTSGSYEQYF. CDR3 in DNA: TGCGCCAGCAGCTTGACCAAGACTAGCGGGAGCTACGAGCAGTACTTC. The V call is TRBV5-1, the J call TRBJ2-7, with 12 bases matching TRBD2. CDR1 is SGHRS and CDR2 is YFSETQ in the germline V gene. V was pared by 1 base and J by 3 bases, with 5 bases of the junction left unmatched. The CDR3 length is 16 residues. Full variable domain (rest looked up from reference TRBV5-1 and TRBJ2-7): KAGVTQTPRYLIKTRGQQVTLSCSPISGHRSVSWYQQTPGQGLQFLFEYFSETQRNKGNFPGRFSGRQFSNSRSEMNVSTLELGDSALYLCASSLTKTSGSYEQYFGPGTRLTVT.

This chain joins TRBV19 and TRBJ2-6, with D perhaps TRBD1 (6 bases). Per germline, CDR1 LNHDA and CDR2 SQIVND (reference sequence). The ends were cut back, 4 bases at V and 2 bases at J, with 12 bases in the middle. The CDR3 is 16 residues long. DNA of the CDR3: TGTGCCAGTAGTACCCCAAGGACAGCTGGGGCCAACGTCCTGACTTTC. Translation gives CASSTPRTAGANVLTF.

The CDR3 coding sequence is TGCGCCAGCAGCTCCGCGGGTATCGTCAACACCGGGGAGCTGTTTTTT. It yields the protein CASSSAGIVNTGELFF. V and J are TRBV5-1 and TRBJ2-2; D possibly corresponds to TRBD2 (5 bases). CDR3 length equals 16 residues. The germline V and J ends were trimmed by 3 bases and 2 bases, with 14 bases remaining between them. CDR1 is SGHRS, CDR2 YFSETQ, per germline.

J is TRBJ2-5 and V is TRBV5-1; weak D call: TRBD1 (7 bases). Germline V gene sequence: CDR1 SGHRS, CDR2 YFSETQ. The CDR3 consists of 16 residues. V lost 4 bases and J 5 bases, leaving 21 bases between the germline ends. The CDR3 DNA sequence: TGCGCCAGCAGCCAGGGGCTGGGGCAGGGGGGTGAGACCCAGTACTTC. This encodes CASSQGLGQGGETQYF.

This CDR3 reads CASSLGARAGELFF. The CDR3 DNA reads as TGTGCCAGCAGCTTAGGGGCCAGGGCCGGGGAGCTGTTTTTT. The chain couples TRBV7-2 to TRBJ2-2, with TRBD1 as a possible D gene (5 bases). The CDR3 sequence is 14 residues long. The V and J ends lost 1 base and 6 bases respectively, with 9 bases between them. Germline-derived CDR1 and CDR2 are SGHTA and FQGNSA. The variable domain in full, with the rest retrieved from reference TRBV7-2 and TRBJ2-2, is GAGVSQSPSNKVTEKGKDVELRCDPISGHTALYWYRQSLGQGLEFLIYFQGNSAPDKSGLPSDRFSAERTGGSVSTLTIQRTQQEDSAVYLCASSLGARAGELFFGEGSRLTVL.

The rearrangement joins TRBV4-2 to TRBJ1-3; D is ambiguous. This CDR3 contains 15 residues. V was pared by 0 bases and J by 3 bases, with 9 bases between. CDR1 is LGHNA, CDR2 YNFKEQ, per germline. Here the CDR3 DNA reads TGTGCCAGCAGCCAAGACTATTCAGGTGGAAACACCATATATTTT. Its translation: CASSQDYSGGNTIYF.

V is TRBV19 and J is TRBJ1-1; tentative D call: TRBD1 (6 bases). V lost 6 bases and J lost 2, with 13 bases in between. The CDR3 totals 14 residues. Germline lookup yields CDR1 LNHDA and CDR2 SQIVND (reference sequence). This chain's CDR3 is CASRSGTPNTEAFF. CDR3 in DNA: TGTGCCAGTAGGTCCGGGACACCCAACACTGAAGCTTTCTTT.

The rearrangement links TRBV10-3 to TRBJ1-5; tentative D call: TRBD1 (6 bases). Germline V gives CDR1 ENHRY, CDR2 SYGVKD. V was pared by 0 bases and J by 1 base, with 16 bases between. This CDR3 is built from 18 residues. The CDR3 here is CAISESGSLGASNQPQHF. The DNA of the CDR3 is TGTGCCATCAGTGAGTCGGGGTCGCTGGGGGCGAGCAATCAGCCCCAGCATTTT.

The chain uses TRBV7-8 and TRBJ2-7; D unclear. V was cut by 2 bases and J by 5 bases, with 7 bases left in between. Per germline, CDR1 SGHVS and CDR2 FQNEAQ. This CDR3 has 12 amino acids. This CDR3 is CASSLLGNEQYF. CDR3 in DNA: TGTGCCAGCAGCTTACTTGGAAACGAGCAGTACTTC.

This clone was detected once. The J gene is TRBJ1-6, the V gene TRBV4-2; D is undetermined. Germline V lookup: CDR1 LGHNA, CDR2 YNFKEQ. The CDR3 is 14 residues long. The ends were cut back, 0 bases at V and 13 bases at J, with 13 bases in the middle. The CDR3 here is CASSQDRQRTPLHF. The CDR3 nucleotides are TGTGCCAGCAGCCAAGATCGGCAAAGGACCCCCCTCCACTTT.

The chain has TRBV4-1 and TRBJ1-4; D may be TRBD1 (6 bases). The CDR3 spans 15 residues. Germline CDR1 MGHRA, CDR2 YSYEKL. V shed 0 bases and J shed 7 bases, with 12 bases lying between them. CDR3 sequence: CASSQDNREGEKLFF. The CDR3 DNA reads TGCGCCAGCAGCCAAGATAACAGGGAAGGTGAAAAACTGTTTTTT.

The chain has TRBV19 and TRBJ1-4; D remains ambiguous. V shed 4 bases and J shed 10 bases, with 13 bases lying between them. CDR3 length: 13 residues. In germline, CDR1 is LNHDA, CDR2 SQIVND (reference sequence). For the CDR3, the DNA is TGTGCCAGTAGTAGGCAGGAGGTGGGAAAACTGTTTTTT. It yields the protein CASSRQEVGKLFF.

The chain carries TRBV11-2 and TRBJ1-2, with 8 bases lining up with TRBD1. Looked up from germline, CDR1 is SGHAT and CDR2 is FQNNGV. This CDR3 has 13 amino acids. J was trimmed by 6 bases and V by 7 bases; bases with no gene match: 7. The CDR3 region has the DNA TGTGCCAGCACCTCGACAGGGGTTGATGGCTACACCTTC. Translation: CASTSTGVDGYTF. The full variable domain, its missing parts supplied by reference TRBV11-2 and TRBJ1-2, is EAGVAQSPRYKIIEKRQSVAFWCNPISGHATLYWYQQILGQGPKLLIQFQNNGVVDDSQLPKDRFSAERLKGVDSTLKIQPAKLEDSAVYLCASTSTGVDGYTFGSGTRLTVV.

V gene TRBV6-1 combines with J gene TRBJ1-4, with D unclear. CDR1 is MNHNS and CDR2 is SASEGT in the germline V gene. CDR3 length: 14 amino acids. Trimming removed 6 bases at V and 3 bases at J, with 11 bases between. CDR3 region: CASRKQIPNEKLFF. CDR3 coding DNA: TGTGCCAGCAGAAAACAGATACCTAATGAAAAACTGTTTTTT.

The rearrangement uses TRBV6-5 and TRBJ1-2; the D is unclear. From germline, CDR1 is MNHEY and CDR2 SVGAGI. Trimming removed 5 bases from V and 5 bases from J, with 12 bases in between. This CDR3 has 13 residues. CDR3 sequence: CASSLAYGYGYTF. DNA for the CDR3: TGTGCCAGCAGTCTCGCATATGGATATGGCTACACCTTC.

V and J are TRBV7-6 and TRBJ1-4; 9 bases line up with TRBD1. V gave up 5 bases and J gave up 6 bases; unmatched junction bases: 4. The CDR3 loop spans 14 amino acids. Germline V CDR1 and CDR2: SGHVS, FNYEAQ. This CDR3 reads CASSRQGVHEKLFF. DNA for the CDR3: TGTGCCAGCAGCCGACAGGGGGTTCATGAAAAACTGTTTTTT.

CDR3 in DNA: TGTGCCAGCAGCTTACAGGGGGTTCGGGAGCAGTACTTC. Protein sequence: CASSLQGVREQYF. This chain joins TRBV7-9 and TRBJ2-7; 7 bases map to TRBD1. The trim removed 2 bases at V and 7 bases at J, leaving 5 bases unmatched. The CDR3 extends over 13 amino acids. Germline assignment: CDR1 SEHNR and CDR2 FQNEAQ (reference sequence).

In the case of this clone: The conserved phenylalanine or tryptophan normally closing the CDR3 is absent here, so this likely arose from a read error. The rearrangement uses TRBV5-6 and TRBJ1-1; D is ambiguous. Per the germline V gene, CDR1 is SGHDT and CDR2 is YYEEEE. The CDR3 totals 15 residues. Trimming removed 2 bases from V and 0 bases from J, with 11 bases in between. CDR3 coding DNA: TGTGCCAGCAGCTTCCGGGGAGTGATGAACACTGAAGCTTTCTTG. Protein: CASSFRGVMNTEAFL.

The chain recombines TRBV27 with TRBJ2-7; 7 bases fit TRBD1. V trimming: 6 bases; J trimming: 6 bases; junction bases outside the gene matches: 5. Germline CDR1 and CDR2: MNHEY and SMNVEV (reference sequence). The CDR3 has 12 residues. The CDR3 sequence is CASSPTGVEQYF. The CDR3 nucleotides read TGTGCCAGCAGCCCTACAGGGGTCGAGCAGTACTTC.

This chain uses TRBV5-1 with TRBJ2-1; D ambiguous. The V and J ends lost 5 bases and 1 base respectively, with 10 bases between them. The CDR3 has 14 residues. Germline V gene data show CDR1 as SGHRS and CDR2 as YFSETQ. The CDR3 region is CASSPYGSYNEQFF. The CDR3 DNA reads TGCGCCAGCAGTCCGTATGGATCCTACAATGAGCAGTTCTTC.

This clone was recorded once. The DNA of the CDR3 is TGTGCCAGCAGCTTAGGGAGGGCGGACTCAGAGACCCAGTACTTC. As protein: CASSLGRADSETQYF. J is TRBJ2-5 and V is TRBV7-8; possible D gene TRBD2, 6 bases. V was clipped by 1 base and J by 4 bases, with 13 bases between them. CDR1 and CDR2 (germline): SGHVS, FQNEAQ. The CDR3 totals 15 residues.

The chain joins TRBV5-1 to TRBJ1-2; TRBD1 aligns across 9 bases. Trimming at V came to 4 bases and at J to 7 bases, leaving 5 bases not matched to a gene. The CDR3 sequence is 13 residues long. The germline V gene encodes CDR1 SGHRS and CDR2 YFSETQ. The CDR3 DNA is TGCGCCAGCAGCGCTGGACAGGGGTTTGGCTACACCTTC. It specifies CASSAGQGFGYTF.

The chain carries TRBV6-6 and TRBJ1-2; the match to TRBD1 covers 8 bases. The CDR3 consists of 12 residues. With 6 bases clipped from V and 8 bases from J, the junction kept 5 bases outside the gene matches. CDR1 and CDR2 from the germline V gene are MNHNY and SVGAGI (reference sequence). In DNA, the CDR3 is TGTGCCAGCAGGACAGGGGAGCAGGGCTACACCTTC. It yields the protein CASRTGEQGYTF.